This T cell receptor (beta chain) was observed in a study of blood T cell repertoires in COVID-19. About the study: PBMCs, B-cell-depleted T cells, or T cells provided the cDNA or gDNA that made up the material.

CDR1 is SGHRS, CDR2 YFSETQ, per germline. The CDR3 contains 13 residues. V lost 3 bases and J 5 bases, leaving 12 bases between the germline ends. Produced via immunoSEQ multiplex PCR; TCRdb's table is partial and in-frame only. In the table there are some 200,000 clones, roughly 82% of which are singletons. The sequenced sample was peripheral blood. The chain has TRBV5-1 and TRBJ2-7, with no clear D. The sequence was obtained from a woman in her 40s who had recovered from COVID-19. DNA for the CDR3: TGCGCCAGCAGCTCTCTCTCTATAGACGAGCAGTACTTC. This sequence encodes CASSSLSIDEQYF.